This paragraph reports one T cell receptor (beta chain). Antigen unknown. Other DNA sequences from this sample encode an identical CDR3 as well. The V and J ends lost 4 bases and 3 bases, in that order; junction bases with no gene match: 3. There are 14 residues in the CDR3. In germline, CDR1 is SEHNR, CDR2 FQNEAQ (reference sequence). The source of the sample is a study of beta chain features in type 1 diabetes. Investigators reverse transcribed all isolated RNA, so they sequenced expressed TCRB transcripts. Method: immunoSEQ multiplex PCR; TCRdb's copy keeps in-frame clones and lacks some. The repertoire holds some 250,000 clones, with 25% to 30% as singletons. General study findings and limits: It was among patients, rather than healthy donors, that naive, central memory and Treg TCRB repertoires appeared more similar.

This clonotype originated in a man aged 25-45 years in good health. The chain uses TRBV7-9 and TRBJ2-3; 8 bases agree with TRBD2. Sequenced: central memory CD4+ T cells from blood. The CDR3 sequence: CASSSSGGTDTQYF. The CDR3 DNA is TGTGCCAGCAGCTCCAGCGGGGGTACAGATACGCAGTATTTT.